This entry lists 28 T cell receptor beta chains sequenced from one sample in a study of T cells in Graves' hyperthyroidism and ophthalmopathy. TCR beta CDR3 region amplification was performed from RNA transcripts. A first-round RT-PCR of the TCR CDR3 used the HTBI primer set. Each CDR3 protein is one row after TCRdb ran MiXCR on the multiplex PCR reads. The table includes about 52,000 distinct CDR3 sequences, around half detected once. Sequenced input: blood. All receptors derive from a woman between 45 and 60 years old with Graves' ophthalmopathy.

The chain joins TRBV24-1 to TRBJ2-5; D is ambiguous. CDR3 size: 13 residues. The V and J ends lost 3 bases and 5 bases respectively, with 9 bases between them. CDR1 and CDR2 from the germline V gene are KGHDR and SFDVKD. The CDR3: CATSDGLGETQYF. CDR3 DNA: TGTGCCACCAGTGATGGGTTAGGGGAGACCCAGTACTTC.

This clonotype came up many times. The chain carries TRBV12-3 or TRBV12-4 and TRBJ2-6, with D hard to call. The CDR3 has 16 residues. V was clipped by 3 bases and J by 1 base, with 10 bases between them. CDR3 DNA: TGTGCCAGCAGTTTTAAGGCCGGATCTGGGGCCAACGTCCTGACTTTC. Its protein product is CASSFKAGSGANVLTF.

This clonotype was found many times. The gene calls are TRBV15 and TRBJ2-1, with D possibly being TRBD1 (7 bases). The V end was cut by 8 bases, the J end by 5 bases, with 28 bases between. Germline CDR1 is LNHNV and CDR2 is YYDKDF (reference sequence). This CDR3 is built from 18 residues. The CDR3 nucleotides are TGTGCCACCGTTGGGGACAGTGAGGAGGGAAGGCGAAACAATGAGCAGTTCTTC. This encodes CATVGDSEEGRRNNEQFF.

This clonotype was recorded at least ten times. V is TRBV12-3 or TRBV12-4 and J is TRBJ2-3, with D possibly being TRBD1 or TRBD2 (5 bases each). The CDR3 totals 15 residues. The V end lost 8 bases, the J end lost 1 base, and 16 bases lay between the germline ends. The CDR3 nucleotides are TGTGCCAGCCGACTCCAGGGAGCGGGCACAGATACGCAGTATTTT. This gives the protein CASRLQGAGTDTQYF.

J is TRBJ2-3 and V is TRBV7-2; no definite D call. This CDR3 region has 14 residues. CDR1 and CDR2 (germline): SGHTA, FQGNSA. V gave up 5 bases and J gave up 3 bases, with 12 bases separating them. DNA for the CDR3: TGTGCCAGCAGCCTAGGCCTAGGAACAGATACGCAGTATTTT. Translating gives CASSLGLGTDTQYF.

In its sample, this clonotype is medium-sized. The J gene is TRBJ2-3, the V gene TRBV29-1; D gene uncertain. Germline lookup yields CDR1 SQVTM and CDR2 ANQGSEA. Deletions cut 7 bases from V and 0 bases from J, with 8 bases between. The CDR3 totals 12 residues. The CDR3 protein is CSAYSSTDTQYF. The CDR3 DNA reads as TGCAGCGCATACAGTAGCACAGATACGCAGTATTTT.

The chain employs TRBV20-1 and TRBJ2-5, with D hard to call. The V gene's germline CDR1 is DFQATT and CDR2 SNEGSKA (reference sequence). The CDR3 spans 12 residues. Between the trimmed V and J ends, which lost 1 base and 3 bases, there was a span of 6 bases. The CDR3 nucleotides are TGCAGTGCTAGAGGGCGGAAAGAGACCCAGTACTTC. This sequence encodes CSARGRKETQYF.

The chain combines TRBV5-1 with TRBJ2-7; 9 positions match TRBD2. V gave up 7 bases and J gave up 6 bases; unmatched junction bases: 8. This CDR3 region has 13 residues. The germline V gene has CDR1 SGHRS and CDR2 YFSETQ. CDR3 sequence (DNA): TGCGCCAGCCGAGTAGCGGGAGCCCCCGAGCAGTACTTC. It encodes CASRVAGAPEQYF.

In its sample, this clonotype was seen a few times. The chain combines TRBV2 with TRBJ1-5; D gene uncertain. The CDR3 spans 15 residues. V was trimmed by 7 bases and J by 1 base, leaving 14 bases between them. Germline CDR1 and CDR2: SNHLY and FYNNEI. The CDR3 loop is CASTRARGSNQPQHF. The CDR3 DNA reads TGTGCCAGCACTAGGGCCCGGGGAAGCAATCAGCCCCAGCATTTT.

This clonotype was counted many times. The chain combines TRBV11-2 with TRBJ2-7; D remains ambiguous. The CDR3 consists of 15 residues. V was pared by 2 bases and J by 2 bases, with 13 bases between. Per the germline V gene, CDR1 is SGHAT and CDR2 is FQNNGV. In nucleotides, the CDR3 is TGTGCCAGCAGCTTAACGGGTACCCTCGCCTACGAGCAGTACTTC. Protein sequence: CASSLTGTLAYEQYF.

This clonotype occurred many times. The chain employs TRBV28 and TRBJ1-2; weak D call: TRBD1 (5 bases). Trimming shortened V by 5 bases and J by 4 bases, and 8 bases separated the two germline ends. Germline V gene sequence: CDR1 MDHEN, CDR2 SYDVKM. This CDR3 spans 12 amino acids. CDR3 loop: CASSGGGYGYTF. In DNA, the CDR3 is TGTGCCAGCAGTGGGGGTGGCTATGGCTACACCTTC.

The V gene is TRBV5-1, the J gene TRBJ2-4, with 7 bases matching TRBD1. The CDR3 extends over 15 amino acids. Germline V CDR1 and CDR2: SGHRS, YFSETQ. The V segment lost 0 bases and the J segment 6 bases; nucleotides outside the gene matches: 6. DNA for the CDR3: TGCGCCAGCAGCTTGGAGGGGGCCTCTGGAAACATTCAGTACTTC. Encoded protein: CASSLEGASGNIQYF.

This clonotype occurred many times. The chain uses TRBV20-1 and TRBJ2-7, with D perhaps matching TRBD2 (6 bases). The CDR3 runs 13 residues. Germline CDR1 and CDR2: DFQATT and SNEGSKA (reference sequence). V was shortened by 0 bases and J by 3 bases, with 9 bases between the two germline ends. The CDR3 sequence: CSARDRTNYEQYF. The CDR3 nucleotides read TGCAGTGCTAGAGATCGGACTAACTACGAGCAGTACTTC.

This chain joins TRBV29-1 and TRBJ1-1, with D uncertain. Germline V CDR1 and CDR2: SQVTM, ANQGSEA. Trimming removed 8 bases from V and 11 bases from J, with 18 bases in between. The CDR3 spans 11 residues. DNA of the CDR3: TGCAGCTCTGGTTGGGAGGGCGCGGCTTTCTTT. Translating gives CSSGWEGAAFF.

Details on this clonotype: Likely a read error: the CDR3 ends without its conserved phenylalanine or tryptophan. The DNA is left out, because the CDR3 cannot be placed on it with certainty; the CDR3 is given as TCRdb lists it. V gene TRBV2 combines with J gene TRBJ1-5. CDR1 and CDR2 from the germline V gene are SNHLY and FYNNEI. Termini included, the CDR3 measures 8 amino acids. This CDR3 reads CASSFRTV.

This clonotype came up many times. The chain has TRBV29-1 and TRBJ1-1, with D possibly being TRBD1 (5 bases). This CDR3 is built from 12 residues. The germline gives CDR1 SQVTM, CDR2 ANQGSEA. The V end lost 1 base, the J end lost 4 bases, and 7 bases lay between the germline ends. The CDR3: CSVEGGGTEAFF. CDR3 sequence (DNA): TGCAGCGTTGAAGGGGGCGGCACTGAAGCTTTCTTT.

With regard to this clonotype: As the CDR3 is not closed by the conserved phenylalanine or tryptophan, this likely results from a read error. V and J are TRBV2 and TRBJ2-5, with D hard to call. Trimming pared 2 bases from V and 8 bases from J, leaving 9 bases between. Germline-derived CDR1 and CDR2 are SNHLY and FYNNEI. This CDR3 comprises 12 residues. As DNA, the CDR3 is TGTGCCAGCAGTGAACTAGTTGTAACCCAGTACTGC. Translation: CASSELVVTQYC.

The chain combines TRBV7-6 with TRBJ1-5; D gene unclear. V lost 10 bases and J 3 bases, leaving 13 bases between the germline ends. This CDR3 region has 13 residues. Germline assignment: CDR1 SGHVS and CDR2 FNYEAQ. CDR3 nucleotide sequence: TGTGCCACTGTAGGGCCGCTCAATCAGCCCCAGCATTTT. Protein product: CATVGPLNQPQHF.

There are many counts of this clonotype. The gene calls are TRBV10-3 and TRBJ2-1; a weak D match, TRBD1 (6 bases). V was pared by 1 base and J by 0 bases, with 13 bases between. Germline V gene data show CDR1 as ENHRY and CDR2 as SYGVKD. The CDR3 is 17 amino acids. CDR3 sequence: CAISELVTGSSYNEQFF. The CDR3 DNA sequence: TGTGCCATCAGTGAGTTAGTTACAGGGAGCTCCTACAATGAGCAGTTCTTC.

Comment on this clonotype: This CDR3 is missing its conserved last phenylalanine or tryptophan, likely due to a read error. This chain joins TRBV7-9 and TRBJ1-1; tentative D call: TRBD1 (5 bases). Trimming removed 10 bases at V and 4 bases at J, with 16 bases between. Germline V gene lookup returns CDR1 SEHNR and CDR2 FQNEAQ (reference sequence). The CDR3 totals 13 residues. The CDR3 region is CAIRGADGTEAFL. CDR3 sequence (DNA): TGTGCCATCCGAGGGGCGGACGGCACTGAAGCTTTCTTA.

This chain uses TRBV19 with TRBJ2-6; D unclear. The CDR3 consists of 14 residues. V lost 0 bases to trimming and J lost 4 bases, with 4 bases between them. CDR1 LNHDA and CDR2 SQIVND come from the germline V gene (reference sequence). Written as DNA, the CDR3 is TGTGCCAGTAGTATAGAACAGGGGGCCAACGTCCTGACTTTC. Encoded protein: CASSIEQGANVLTF.

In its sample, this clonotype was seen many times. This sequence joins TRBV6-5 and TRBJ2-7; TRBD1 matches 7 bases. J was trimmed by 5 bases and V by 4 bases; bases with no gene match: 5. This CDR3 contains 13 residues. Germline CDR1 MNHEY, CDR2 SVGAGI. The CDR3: CASSFVGGDEQYF. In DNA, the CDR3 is TGTGCCAGCAGTTTTGTAGGGGGCGACGAGCAGTACTTC.

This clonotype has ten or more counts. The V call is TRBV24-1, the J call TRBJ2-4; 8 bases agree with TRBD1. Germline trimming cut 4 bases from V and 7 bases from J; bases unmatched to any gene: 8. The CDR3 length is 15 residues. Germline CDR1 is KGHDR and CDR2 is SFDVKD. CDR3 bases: TGTGCCACCAGTGACAGGGGGCCGGGTAGGAACATTCAGTACTTC. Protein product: CATSDRGPGRNIQYF.

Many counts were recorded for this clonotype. CDR3 residues: CASLPAGQGATEAFF. DNA for the CDR3: TGTGCCAGCCTACCGGCGGGACAGGGGGCTACTGAAGCTTTCTTT. V gene TRBV2 combines with J gene TRBJ1-1, with 12 bases that match TRBD1. The CDR3 loop spans 15 amino acids. J lost 5 bases, V lost 8 bases, and 9 bases had no gene match. Germline V gene data show CDR1 as SNHLY and CDR2 as FYNNEI.

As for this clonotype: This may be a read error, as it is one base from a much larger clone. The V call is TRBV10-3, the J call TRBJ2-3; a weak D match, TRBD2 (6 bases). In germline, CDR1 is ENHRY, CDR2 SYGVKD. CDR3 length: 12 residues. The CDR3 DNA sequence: TGTGCCATCAGTGAACTAGCAGATACGCAGTGTTTT. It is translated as CAISELADTQCF.

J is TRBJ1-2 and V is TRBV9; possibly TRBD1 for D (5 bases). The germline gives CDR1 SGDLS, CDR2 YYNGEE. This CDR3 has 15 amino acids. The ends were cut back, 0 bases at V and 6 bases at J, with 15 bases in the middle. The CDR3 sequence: CASSVEGNLGDGYTF. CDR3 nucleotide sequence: TGTGCCAGCAGCGTAGAAGGGAACCTAGGGGATGGCTACACCTTC.

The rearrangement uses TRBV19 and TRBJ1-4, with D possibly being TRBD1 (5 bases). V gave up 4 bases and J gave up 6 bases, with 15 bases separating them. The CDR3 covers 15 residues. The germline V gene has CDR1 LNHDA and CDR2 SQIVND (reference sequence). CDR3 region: CASSKIGTRDEKLFF. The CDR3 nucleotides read TGTGCCAGTAGTAAAATAGGGACGAGGGATGAAAAACTGTTTTTT.

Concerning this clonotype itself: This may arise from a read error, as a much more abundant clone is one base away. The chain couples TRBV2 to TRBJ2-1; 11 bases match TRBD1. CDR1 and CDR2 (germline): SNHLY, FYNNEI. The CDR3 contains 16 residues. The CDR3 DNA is TGTGCCAGCAGCGAAAGGACAGGGGGCGCAGACAATGGGCAGTTCTTC. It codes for CASSERTGGADNGQFF.